This T cell receptor (beta chain) was captured by sequencing in a study of blood T cell repertoires in COVID-19. V was cut by 0 bases and J by 11 bases, with 8 bases left in between. Germline V gene data show CDR1 as LGHNA and CDR2 as YSLEER. This CDR3 region has 13 residues. TCRdb's copy holds only in-frame clones and misses some; the assay was immunoSEQ multiplex PCR. The sample lists about 250,000 clones; just over 85% were seen once. Sequenced: peripheral blood. The sequence was obtained from a woman under 40 with active or convalescent COVID-19. The V and J genes are TRBV4-3 and TRBJ1-6; D remains unclear. The DNA for the CDR3 is TGCGCCAGCAGCCAAGATCCTAGGACACCCCTCCACTTT. Its protein is CASSQDPRTPLHF.